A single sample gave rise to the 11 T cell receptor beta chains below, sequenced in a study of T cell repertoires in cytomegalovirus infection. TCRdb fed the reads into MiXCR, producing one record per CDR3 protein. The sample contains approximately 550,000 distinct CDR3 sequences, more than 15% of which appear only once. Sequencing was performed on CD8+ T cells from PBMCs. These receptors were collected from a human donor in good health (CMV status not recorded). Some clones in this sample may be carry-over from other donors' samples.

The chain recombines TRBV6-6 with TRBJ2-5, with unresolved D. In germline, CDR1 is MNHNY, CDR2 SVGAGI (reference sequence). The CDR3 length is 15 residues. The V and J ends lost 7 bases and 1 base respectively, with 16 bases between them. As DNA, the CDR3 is TGTGCCAGCACCGAGAGCGTGGCAGGCCAAGAGACCCAGTACTTC. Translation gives CASTESVAGQETQYF.

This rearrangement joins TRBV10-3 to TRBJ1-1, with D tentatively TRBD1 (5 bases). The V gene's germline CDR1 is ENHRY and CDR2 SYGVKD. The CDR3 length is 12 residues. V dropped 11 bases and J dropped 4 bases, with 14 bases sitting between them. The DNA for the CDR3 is TGTGCCGGCGGCGGGGGGGGCACTGAAGCTTTCTTT. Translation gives CAGGGGGTEAFF.

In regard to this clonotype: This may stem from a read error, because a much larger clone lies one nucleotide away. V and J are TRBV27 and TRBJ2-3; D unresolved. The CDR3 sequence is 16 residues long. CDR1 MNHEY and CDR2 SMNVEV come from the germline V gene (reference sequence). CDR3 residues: CASSLPPGSPTDTQDF. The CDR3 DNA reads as TGTGCCAGCAGTTTACCCCCGGGCAGCCCCACAGATACGCAGGATTTT.

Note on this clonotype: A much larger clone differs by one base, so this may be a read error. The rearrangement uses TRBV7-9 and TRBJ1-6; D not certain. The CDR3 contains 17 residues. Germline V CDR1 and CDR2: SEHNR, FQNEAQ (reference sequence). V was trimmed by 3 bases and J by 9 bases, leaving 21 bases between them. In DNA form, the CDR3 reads TGTGCCAGCAGCTTTCCAGGACGGTCAGGAGATAGTTCACCCCTCCACTTT. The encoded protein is CASSFPGRSGDSSPLHF.

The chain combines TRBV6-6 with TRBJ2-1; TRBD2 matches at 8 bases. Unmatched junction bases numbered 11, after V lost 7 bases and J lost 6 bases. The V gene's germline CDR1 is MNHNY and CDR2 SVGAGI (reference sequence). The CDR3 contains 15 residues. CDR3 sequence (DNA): TGTGCCAGCATCATCGGCGGGAGGAGGTCCAATGAGCAGTTCTTC. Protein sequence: CASIIGGRRSNEQFF.

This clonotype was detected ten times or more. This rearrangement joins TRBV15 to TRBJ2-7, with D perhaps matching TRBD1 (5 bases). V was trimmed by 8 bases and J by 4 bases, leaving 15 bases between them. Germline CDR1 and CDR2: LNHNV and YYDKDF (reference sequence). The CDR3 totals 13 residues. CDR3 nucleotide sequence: TGTGCCACCCGTAAGACAGCGAGATACGAGCAGTACTTC. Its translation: CATRKTARYEQYF.

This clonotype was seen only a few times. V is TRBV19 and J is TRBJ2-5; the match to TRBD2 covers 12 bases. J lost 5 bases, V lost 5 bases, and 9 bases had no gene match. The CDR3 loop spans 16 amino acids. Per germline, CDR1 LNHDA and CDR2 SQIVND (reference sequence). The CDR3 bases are TGTGCCAGTAGTCCACGGACTAGCGGGGCGCTCGAGACCCAGTACTTC. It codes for CASSPRTSGALETQYF.

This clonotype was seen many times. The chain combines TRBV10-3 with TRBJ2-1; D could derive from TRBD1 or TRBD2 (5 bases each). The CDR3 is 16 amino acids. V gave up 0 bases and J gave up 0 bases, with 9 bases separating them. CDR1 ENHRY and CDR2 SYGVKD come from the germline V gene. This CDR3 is CAISESGAGSYNEQFF. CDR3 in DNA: TGTGCCATCAGTGAGTCAGGGGCGGGCTCCTACAATGAGCAGTTCTTC.

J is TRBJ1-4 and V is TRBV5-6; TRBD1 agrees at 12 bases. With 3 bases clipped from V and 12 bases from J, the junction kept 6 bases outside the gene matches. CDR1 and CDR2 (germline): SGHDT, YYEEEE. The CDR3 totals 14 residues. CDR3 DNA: TGTGCCAGCAGCTGGGACAGGGGGCGAGGGGAACTGTTTTTT. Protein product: CASSWDRGRGELFF.

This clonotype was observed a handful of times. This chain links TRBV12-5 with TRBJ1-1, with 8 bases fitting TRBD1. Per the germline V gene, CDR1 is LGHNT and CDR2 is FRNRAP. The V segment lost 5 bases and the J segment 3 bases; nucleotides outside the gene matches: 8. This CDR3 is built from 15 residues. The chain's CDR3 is CASGPETGGDTEAFF. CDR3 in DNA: TGTGCTAGTGGTCCCGAAACAGGGGGGGACACTGAAGCTTTCTTT.

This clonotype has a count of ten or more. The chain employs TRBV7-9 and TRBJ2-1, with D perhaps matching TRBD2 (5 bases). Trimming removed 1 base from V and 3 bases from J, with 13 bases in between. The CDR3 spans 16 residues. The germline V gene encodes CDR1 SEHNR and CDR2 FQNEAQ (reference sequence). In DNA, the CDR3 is TGTGCCAGCAGCTTAGAGGAGGAGGTCGGCTACAATGAGCAGTTCTTC. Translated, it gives CASSLEEEVGYNEQFF. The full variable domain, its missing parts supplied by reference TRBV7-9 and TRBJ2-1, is DTGVSQNPRHKITKRGQNVTFRCDPISEHNRLYWYRQTLGQGPEFLTYFQNEAQLEKSRLLSDRFSAERPKGSFSTLEIQRTEQGDSAMYLCASSLEEEVGYNEQFFGPGTRLTVL.